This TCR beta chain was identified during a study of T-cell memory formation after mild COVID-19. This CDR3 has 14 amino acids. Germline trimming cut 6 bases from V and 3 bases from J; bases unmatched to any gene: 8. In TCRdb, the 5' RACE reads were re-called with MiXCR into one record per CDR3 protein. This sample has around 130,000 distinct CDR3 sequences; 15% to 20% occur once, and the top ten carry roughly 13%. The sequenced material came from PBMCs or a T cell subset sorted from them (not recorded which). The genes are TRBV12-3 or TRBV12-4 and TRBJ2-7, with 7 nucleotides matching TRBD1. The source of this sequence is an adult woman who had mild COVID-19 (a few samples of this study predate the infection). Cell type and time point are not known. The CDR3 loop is CASRPPGQYYEQYF. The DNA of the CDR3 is TGTGCCAGCAGGCCTCCGGGACAGTACTACGAGCAGTACTTC.